This T cell receptor beta chain was identified in a study of CD8+CD57+ T cells in acquired aplastic anemia. Study in general: Sorting CD4+ and CD8+ cells gave DNA averaging about 3.3 ug.

Profiling that covered TCR beta VDJ and CDR3 relied on genomic DNA as its template. A single record per CDR3 protein comes from TCRdb applying MiXCR to the reads. Seen here are 400,000 to 600,000 distinct CDR3 sequences, about a third observed once, and the top ten hold roughly 0.89%. V shed 3 bases and J 1 base; nucleotides not matched to a gene: 17. The CDR3 consists of 19 residues. CDR1 DFQATT and CDR2 SNEGSKA come from the germline V gene (reference sequence). Before being chosen for sequencing, patients had shown CD8+CD57+ cell expansion by flow cytometry. The chain couples TRBV20-1 to TRBJ2-3; 9 nucleotides agree with TRBD2. This sequence originates from a human donor with aplastic anemia. Input material: sorted CD4+, CD8+, or CD8+CD57+ T cells (not recorded which) from PBMCs. The CDR3 region has the DNA TGCAGTGCTAGGGGTAGCGGGGGACGAACCCCAAGTGGCACAGATACGCAGTATTTT. Its translation is CSARGSGGRTPSGTDTQYF.